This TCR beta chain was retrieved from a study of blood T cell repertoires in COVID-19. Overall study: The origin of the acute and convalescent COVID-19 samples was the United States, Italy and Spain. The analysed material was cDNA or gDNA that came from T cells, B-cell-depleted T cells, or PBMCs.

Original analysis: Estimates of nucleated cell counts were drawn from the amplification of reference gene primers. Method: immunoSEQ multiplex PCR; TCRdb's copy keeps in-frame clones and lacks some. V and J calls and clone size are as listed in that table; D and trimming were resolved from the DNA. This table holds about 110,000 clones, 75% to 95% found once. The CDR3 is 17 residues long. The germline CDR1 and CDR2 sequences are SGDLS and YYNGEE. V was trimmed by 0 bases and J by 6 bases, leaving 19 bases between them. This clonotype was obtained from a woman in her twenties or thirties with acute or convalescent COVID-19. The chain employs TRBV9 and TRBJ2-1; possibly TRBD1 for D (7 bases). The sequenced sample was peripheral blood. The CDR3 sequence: CASSVGLQGSGGNEQFF. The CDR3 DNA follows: TGTGCCAGCAGCGTAGGGTTACAGGGGTCCGGGGGCAATGAGCAGTTCTTC.